This entry concerns a single T cell receptor (beta chain). The antigen remains unidentified. Vbeta (60) and Jbeta (13) primers were used in the PCR. Repertoires were generated with immunoSEQ multiplex PCR, while TCRdb's copy carries only in-frame clones and drops some. This sample yields 200,000 to 300,000 clones, of which roughly 81% are seen a single time; about 2% belongs to the top ten. The CDR3 consists of 16 residues. Germline V CDR1 and CDR2: SGHNT, YYREEE (reference sequence). The V gene end was trimmed by 1 base and the J gene end by 7 bases; junction bases not matched to a gene: 8. This sample is drawn from a study of cytomegalovirus exposure and HLA in healthy donors. For the study at large: There were some 120 million unique TCR beta sequences, drawn from around 180 million T cells, in an earlier analysis.

Study-wide points: Sequencing had likely introduced a cluster of highly shared sequence variants as an artifact.

The gene calls are TRBV5-4 and TRBJ2-3, with TRBD2 matching 11 bases. This clonotype was sampled from a woman in her 40s in good health and CMV-seropositive. Sequencing was carried out using PBMCs. CDR3 protein: CASSLSFSGRENTQYF. Written as DNA, the CDR3 is TGTGCCAGCAGCTTGAGTTTTAGCGGGAGGGAAAATACGCAGTATTTT.